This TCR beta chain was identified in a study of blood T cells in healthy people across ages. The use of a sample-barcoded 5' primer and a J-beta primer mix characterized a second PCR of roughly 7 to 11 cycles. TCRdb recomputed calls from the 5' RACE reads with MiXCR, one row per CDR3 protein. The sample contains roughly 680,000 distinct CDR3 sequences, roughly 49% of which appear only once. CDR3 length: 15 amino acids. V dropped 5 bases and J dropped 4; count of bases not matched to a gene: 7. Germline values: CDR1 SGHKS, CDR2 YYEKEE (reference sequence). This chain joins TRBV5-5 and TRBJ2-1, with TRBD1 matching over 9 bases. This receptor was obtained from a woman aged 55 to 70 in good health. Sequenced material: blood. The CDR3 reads CASRSRDRVYNEQFF. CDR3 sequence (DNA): TGTGCCAGCAGGTCCCGGGACAGGGTATACAATGAGCAGTTCTTC.